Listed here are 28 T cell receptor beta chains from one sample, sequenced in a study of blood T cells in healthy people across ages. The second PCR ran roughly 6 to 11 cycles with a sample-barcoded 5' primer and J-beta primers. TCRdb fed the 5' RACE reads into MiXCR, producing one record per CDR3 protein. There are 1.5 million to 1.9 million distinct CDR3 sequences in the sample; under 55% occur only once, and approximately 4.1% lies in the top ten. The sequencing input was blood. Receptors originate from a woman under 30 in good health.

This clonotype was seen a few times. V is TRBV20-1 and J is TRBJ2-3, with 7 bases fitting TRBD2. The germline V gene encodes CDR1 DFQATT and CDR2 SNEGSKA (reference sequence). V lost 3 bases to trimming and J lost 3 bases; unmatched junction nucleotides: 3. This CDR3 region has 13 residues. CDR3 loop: CSARAGATDTQYF. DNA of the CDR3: TGCAGTGCTAGGGCGGGAGCGACAGATACGCAGTATTTT.

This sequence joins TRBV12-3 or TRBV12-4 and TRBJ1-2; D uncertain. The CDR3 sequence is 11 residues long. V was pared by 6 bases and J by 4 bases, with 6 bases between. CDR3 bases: TGTGCCAGCAGGCCAGCCTATGGCTACACCTTC. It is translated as CASRPAYGYTF.

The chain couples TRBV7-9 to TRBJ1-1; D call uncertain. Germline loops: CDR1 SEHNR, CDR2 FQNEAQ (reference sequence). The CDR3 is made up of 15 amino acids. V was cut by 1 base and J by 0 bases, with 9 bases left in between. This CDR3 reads CASSLVLRMNTEAFF. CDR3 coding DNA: TGTGCCAGCAGCTTAGTTCTCAGGATGAACACTGAAGCTTTCTTT.

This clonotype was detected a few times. CDR3 DNA sequence: TGTGCCAGCAGCTCAAGGACAGGTTTTTCACCCCTCCACTTT. It specifies CASSSRTGFSPLHF. V and J are TRBV7-8 and TRBJ1-6, with TRBD1 identical over 7 bases. The CDR3 is 14 residues long. After removal of 4 bases from V and 9 bases from J, the junction contained 6 bases not matched to a gene. In germline, CDR1 is SGHVS, CDR2 FQNEAQ.

This chain's CDR3 is CASSQDDTGGTDTQYF. CDR3 coding DNA: TGCGCCAGCAGCCAAGATGATACGGGGGGGACAGATACGCAGTATTTT. This chain links TRBV4-3 with TRBJ2-3; 8 bases map to TRBD2. The V segment lost 0 bases and the J segment 3 bases; nucleotides outside the gene matches: 5. This CDR3 is 16 amino acids long. Germline CDR1 LGHNA, CDR2 YSLEER.

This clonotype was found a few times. CDR3 in DNA: TGTGCCAGCAGCTTAGAGGTGATCTCCTATAATTCACCCCTCCACTTT. Translating it yields CASSLEVISYNSPLHF. The chain recombines TRBV7-6 with TRBJ1-6, with unresolved D. Trimming took off 1 base at V and 0 bases at J, with 7 bases between the two ends. The germline V gene has CDR1 SGHVS and CDR2 FNYEAQ. The CDR3 covers 16 residues.

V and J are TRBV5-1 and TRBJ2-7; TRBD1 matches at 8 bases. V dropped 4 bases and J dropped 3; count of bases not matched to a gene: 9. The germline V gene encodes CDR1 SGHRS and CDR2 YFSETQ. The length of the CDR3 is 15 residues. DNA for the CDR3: TGCGCCAGCAGCGACGCGGGACAGGTCCGCTACGAGCAGTACTTC. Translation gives CASSDAGQVRYEQYF.

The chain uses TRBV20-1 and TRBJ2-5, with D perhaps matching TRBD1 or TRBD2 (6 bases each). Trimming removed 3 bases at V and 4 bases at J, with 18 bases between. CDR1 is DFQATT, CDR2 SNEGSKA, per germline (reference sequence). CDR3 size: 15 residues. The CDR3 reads CSARGARVGGETQYF. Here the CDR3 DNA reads TGCAGTGCTAGGGGGGCCCGGGTGGGGGGAGAGACCCAGTACTTC.

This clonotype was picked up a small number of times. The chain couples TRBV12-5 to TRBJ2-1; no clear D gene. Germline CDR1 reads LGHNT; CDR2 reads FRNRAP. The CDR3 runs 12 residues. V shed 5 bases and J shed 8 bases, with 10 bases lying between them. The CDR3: CASGLKWDEQFF. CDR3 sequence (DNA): TGTGCTAGTGGTCTTAAATGGGATGAGCAGTTCTTC.

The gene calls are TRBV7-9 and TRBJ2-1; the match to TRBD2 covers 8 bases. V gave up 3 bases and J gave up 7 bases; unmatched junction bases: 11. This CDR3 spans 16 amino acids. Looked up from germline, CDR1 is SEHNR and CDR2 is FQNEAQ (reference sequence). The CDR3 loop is CASSFLTGGDSNEQFF. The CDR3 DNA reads TGTGCCAGCAGCTTTCTGACGGGAGGGGATTCTAATGAGCAGTTCTTC.

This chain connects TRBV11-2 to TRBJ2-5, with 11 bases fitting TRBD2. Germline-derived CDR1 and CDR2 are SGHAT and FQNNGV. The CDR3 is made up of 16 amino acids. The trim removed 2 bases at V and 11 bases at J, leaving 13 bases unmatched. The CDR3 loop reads CASSLNRLAGSHEQYF. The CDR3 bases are TGTGCCAGCAGCTTAAACCGACTAGCGGGATCCCATGAGCAGTACTTC.

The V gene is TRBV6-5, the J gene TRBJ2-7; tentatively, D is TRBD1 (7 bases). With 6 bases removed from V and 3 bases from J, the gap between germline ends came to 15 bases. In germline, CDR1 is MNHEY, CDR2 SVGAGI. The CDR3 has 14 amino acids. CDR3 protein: CASRLQGGVYEQYF. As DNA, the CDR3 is TGTGCCAGCAGGCTTCAGGGGGGCGTCTACGAGCAGTACTTC.

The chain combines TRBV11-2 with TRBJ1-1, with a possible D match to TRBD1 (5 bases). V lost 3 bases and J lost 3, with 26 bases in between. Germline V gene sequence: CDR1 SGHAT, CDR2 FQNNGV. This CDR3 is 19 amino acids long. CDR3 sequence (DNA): TGTGCCAGCAGCTTCCTACGGCAGGGCAAAGAGGGTGTGTACACTGAAGCTTTCTTT. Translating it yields CASSFLRQGKEGVYTEAFF.

CDR3 residues: CASSAIPGELFF. CDR3 nucleotide sequence: TGTGCCAGCAGCGCGATCCCCGGGGAGCTGTTTTTT. The chain is built from TRBV9 and TRBJ2-2; no clear D. This CDR3 spans 12 amino acids. Looked up from germline, CDR1 is SGDLS and CDR2 is YYNGEE. Trimming took off 3 bases at V and 6 bases at J, with 6 bases between the two ends.

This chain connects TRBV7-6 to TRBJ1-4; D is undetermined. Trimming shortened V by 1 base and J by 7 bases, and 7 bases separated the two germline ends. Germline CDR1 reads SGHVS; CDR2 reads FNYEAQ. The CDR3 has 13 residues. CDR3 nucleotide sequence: TGTGCCAGCAGCTTAGTCGCAACTGAAAAACTGTTTTTT. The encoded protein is CASSLVATEKLFF. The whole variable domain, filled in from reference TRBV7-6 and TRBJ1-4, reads GAGVSQSPRYKVTKRGQDVALRCDPISGHVSLYWYRQALGQGPEFLTYFNYEAQQDKSGLPNDRFSAERPEGSISTLTIQRTEQRDSAMYRCASSLVATEKLFFGSGTQLSVL.

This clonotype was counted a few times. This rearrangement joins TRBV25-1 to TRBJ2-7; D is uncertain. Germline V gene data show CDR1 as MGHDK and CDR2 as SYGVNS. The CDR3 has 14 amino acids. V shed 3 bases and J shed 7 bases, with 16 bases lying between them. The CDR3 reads CASSDPGSSNEQYF. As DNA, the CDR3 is TGTGCCAGCAGTGACCCTGGTAGCTCCAATGAGCAGTACTTC.

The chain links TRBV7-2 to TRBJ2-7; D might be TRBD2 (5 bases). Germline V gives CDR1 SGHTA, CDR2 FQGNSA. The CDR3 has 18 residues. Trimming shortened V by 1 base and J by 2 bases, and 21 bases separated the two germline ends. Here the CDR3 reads CASSLGGPSNYLPYEQYF. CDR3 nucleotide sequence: TGTGCCAGCAGCTTAGGAGGGCCTAGCAATTATCTACCCTACGAGCAGTACTTC. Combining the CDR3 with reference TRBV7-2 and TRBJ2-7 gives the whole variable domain GAGVSQSPSNKVTEKGKDVELRCDPISGHTALYWYRQSLGQGLEFLIYFQGNSAPDKSGLPSDRFSAERTGGSVSTLTIQRTQQEDSAVYLCASSLGGPSNYLPYEQYFGPGTRLTVT.

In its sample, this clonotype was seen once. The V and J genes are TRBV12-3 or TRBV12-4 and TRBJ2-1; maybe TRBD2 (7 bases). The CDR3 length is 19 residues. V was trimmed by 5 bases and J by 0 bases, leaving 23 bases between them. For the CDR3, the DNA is TGTGCCAGCAGTATTACGTTGCTACGGGGGGCCAGCTCCTACAATGAGCAGTTCTTC. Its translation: CASSITLLRGASSYNEQFF.

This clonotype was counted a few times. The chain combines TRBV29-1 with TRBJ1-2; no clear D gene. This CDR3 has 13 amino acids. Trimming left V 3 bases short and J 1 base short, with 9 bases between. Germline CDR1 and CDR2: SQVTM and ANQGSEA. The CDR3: CSVDRNYNYGYTF. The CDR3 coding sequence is TGCAGCGTTGACAGGAATTATAACTATGGCTACACCTTC.

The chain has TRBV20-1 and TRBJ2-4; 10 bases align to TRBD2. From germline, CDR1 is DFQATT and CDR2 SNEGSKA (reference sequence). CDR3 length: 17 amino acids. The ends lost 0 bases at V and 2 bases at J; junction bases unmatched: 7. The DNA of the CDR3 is TGCAGTGCTAGAGATTCCCCGGGACTAGCGTCCAAAAACATTCAGTACTTC. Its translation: CSARDSPGLASKNIQYF.

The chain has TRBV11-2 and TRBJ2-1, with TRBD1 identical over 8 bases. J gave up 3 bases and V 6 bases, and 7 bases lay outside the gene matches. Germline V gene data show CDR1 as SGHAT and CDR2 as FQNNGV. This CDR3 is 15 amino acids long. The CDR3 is CASRAPGGRYNEQFF. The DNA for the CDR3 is TGTGCCAGCAGAGCCCCAGGGGGCCGCTACAATGAGCAGTTCTTC.

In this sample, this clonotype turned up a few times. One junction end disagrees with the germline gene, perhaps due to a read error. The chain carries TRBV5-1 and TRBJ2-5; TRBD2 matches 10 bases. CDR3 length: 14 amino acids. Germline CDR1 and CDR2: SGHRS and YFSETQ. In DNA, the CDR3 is TGCGCCAGCAGCTCTAGCGGGAGTGGAGAGACCCAGCACTTC. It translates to CASSSSGSGETQHF.

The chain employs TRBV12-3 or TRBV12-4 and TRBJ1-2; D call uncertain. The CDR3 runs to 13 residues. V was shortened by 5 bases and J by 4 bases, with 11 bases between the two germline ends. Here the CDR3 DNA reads TGTGCCAGCAGTCCACGTACTTCCTATGGCTACACCTTC. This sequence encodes CASSPRTSYGYTF.

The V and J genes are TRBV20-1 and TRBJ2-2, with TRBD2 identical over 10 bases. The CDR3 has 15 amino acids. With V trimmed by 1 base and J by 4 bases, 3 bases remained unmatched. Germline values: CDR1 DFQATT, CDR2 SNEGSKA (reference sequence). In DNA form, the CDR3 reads TGCAGTGCTAGAGCTAGCGGGAGTGTCACCGGGGAGCTGTTTTTT. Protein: CSARASGSVTGELFF.

DNA for the CDR3: TGTGCCAGCAGCTTGAGCAGGACAGGGATTAATGAGCAGTTCTTC. As protein: CASSLSRTGINEQFF. The rearrangement joins TRBV5-6 to TRBJ2-1; 8 positions agree with TRBD1. This CDR3 contains 15 residues. CDR1 and CDR2 from the germline V gene are SGHDT and YYEEEE. After removal of 1 base from V and 7 bases from J, the junction contained 7 bases not matched to a gene. The full variable domain, with the rest looked up from reference TRBV5-6 and TRBJ2-1, is DAGVTQSPTHLIKTRGQQVTLRCSPKSGHDTVSWYQQALGQGPQFIFQYYEEEERQRGNFPDRFSGHQFPNYSSELNVNALLLGDSALYLCASSLSRTGINEQFFGPGTRLTVL.

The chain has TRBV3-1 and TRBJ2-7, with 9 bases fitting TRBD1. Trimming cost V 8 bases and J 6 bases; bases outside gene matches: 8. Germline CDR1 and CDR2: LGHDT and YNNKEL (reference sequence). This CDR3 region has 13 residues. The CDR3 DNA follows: TGTGCCAGCGTGGACAGGGGAGTGGGCGAGCAGTACTTC. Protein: CASVDRGVGEQYF.

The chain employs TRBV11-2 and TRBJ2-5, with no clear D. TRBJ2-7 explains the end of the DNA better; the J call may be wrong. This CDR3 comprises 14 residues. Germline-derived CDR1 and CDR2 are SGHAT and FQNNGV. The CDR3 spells CASSLDSKTYEQYF. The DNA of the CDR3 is TGTGCCAGCAGCTTAGATTCCAAGACCTACGAGCAGTACTTC.

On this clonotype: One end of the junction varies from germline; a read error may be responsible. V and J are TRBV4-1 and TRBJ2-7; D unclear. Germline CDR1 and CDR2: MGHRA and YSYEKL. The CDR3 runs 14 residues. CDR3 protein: CARSQVQTSYEQYF. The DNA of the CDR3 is TGCGCCCGCAGCCAAGTTCAAACCTCCTACGAGCAGTACTTC.